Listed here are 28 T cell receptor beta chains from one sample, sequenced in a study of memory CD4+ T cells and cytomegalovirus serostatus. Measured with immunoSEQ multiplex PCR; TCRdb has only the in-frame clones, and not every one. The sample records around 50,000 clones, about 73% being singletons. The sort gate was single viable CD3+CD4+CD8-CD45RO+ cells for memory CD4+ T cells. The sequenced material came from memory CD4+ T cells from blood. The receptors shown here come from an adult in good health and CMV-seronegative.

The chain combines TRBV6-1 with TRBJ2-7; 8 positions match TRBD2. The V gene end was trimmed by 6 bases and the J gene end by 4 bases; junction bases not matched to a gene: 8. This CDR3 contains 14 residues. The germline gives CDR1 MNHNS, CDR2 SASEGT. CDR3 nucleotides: TGTGCCAGCAGCCTTACTAGCGGAAGATACGAGCAGTACTTC. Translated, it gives CASSLTSGRYEQYF.

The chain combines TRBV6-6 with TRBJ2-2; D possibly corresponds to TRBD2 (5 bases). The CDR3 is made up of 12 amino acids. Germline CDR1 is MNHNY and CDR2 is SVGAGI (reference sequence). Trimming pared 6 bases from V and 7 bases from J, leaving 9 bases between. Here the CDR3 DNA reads TGTGCCAGCAGCCCCGGGGACGGGGAGCTGTTTTTT. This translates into CASSPGDGELFF.

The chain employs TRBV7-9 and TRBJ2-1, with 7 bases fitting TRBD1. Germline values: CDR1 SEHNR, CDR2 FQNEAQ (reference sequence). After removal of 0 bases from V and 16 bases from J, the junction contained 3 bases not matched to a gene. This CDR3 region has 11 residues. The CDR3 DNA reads TGTGCCAGCAGCTTAGCTTGGACAGGCTTCTTC. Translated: CASSLAWTGFF.

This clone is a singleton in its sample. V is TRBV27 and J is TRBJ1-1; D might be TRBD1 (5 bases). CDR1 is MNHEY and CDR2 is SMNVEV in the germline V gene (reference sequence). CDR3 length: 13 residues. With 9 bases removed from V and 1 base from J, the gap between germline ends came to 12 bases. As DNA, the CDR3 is TGTGCCAGTAGGGGAAGCGGGAACACTGAAGCTTTCTTT. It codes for CASRGSGNTEAFF.

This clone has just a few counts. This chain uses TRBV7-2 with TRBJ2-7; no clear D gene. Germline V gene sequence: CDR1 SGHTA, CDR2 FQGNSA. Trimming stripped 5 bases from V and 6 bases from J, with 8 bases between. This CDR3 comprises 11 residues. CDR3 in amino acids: CASSPYGEQYF. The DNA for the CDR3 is TGTGCCAGCAGCCCGTATGGCGAGCAGTACTTC.

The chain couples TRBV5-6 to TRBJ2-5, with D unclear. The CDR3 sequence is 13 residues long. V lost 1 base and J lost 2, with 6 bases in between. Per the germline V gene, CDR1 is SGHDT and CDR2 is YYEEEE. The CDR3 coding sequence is TGTGCCAGCAGCTTGACAGTACAAGAGACCCAGTACTTC. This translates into CASSLTVQETQYF.

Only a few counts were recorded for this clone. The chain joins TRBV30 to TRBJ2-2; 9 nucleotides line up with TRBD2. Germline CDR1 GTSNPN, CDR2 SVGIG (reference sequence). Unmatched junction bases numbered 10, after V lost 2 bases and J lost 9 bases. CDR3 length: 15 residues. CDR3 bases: TGTGCCTGGAGTTGGACTAGCGCTATTCTACGGGAGCTGTTTTTT. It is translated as CAWSWTSAILRELFF.

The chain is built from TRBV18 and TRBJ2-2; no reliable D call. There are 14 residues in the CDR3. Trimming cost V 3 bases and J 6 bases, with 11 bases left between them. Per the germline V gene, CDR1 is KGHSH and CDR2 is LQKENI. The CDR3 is CASSPESWAGELFF. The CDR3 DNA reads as TGTGCCAGCTCACCGGAGAGTTGGGCCGGGGAGCTGTTTTTT.

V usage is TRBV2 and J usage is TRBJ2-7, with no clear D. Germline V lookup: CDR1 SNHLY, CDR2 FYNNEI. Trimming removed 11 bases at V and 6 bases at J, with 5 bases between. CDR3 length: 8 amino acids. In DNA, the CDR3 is TGTGCCTTGAGCGAGCAGTACTTC. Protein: CALSEQYF.

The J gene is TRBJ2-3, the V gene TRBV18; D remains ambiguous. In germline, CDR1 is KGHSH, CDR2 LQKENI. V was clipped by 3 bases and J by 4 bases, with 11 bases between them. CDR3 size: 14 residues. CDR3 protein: CASSPGQLADTQYF. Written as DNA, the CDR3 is TGTGCCAGCTCACCGGGCCAGCTAGCAGATACGCAGTATTTT.

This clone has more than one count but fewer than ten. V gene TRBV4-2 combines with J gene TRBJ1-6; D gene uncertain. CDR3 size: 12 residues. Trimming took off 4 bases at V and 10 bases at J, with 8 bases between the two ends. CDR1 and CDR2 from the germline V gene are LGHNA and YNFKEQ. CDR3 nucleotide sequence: TGTGCCAGCAGCCCGGACCGATCACCCCTCCACTTT. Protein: CASSPDRSPLHF.

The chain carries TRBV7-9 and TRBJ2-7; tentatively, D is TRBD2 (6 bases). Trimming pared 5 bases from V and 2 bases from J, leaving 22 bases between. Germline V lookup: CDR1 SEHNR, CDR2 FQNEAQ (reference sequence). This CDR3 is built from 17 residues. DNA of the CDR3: TGTGCCAGCAGCCCCTCAGGCGTGGGAGGAGGGACCTACGAGCAGTACTTC. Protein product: CASSPSGVGGGTYEQYF.

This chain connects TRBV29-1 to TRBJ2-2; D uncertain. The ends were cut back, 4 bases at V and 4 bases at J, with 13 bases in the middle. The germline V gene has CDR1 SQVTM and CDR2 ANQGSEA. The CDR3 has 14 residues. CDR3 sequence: CSVGLGSITGELFF. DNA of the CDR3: TGCAGCGTTGGGTTGGGCAGTATCACCGGGGAGCTGTTTTTT.

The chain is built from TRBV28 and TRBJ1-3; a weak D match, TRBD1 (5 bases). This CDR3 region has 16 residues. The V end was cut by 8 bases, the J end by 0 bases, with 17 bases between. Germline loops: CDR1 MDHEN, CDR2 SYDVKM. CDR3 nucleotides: TGTGCCAGCCGAGAGGGTGGGGGGATCTCTGGAAACACCATATATTTT. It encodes CASREGGGISGNTIYF. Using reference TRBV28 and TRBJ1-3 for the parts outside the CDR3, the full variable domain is DVKVTQSSRYLVKRTGEKVFLECVQDMDHENMFWYRQDPGLGLRLIYFSYDVKMKEKGDIPEGYSVSREKKERFSLILESASTNQTSMYLCASREGGGISGNTIYFGEGSWLTVV.

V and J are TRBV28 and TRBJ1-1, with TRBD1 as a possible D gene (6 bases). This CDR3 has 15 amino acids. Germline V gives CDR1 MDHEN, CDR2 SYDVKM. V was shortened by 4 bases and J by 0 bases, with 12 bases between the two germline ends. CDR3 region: CASSSLGGVNTEAFF. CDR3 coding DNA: TGTGCCAGCAGTTCCTTAGGGGGAGTGAACACTGAAGCTTTCTTT. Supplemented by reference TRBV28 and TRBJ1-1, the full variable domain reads DVKVTQSSRYLVKRTGEKVFLECVQDMDHENMFWYRQDPGLGLRLIYFSYDVKMKEKGDIPEGYSVSREKKERFSLILESASTNQTSMYLCASSSLGGVNTEAFFGQGTRLTVV.

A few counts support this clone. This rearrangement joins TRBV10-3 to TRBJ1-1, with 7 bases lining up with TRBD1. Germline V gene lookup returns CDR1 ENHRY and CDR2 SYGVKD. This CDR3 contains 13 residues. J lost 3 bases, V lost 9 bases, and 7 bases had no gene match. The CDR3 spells CAITGAGDTEAFF. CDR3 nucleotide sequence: TGTGCCATAACAGGGGCGGGTGACACTGAAGCTTTCTTT.

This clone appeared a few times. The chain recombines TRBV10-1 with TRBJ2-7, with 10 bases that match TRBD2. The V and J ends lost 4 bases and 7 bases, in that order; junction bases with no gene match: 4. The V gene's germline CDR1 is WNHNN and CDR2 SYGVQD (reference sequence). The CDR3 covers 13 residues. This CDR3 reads CASSGGLAEEQYF. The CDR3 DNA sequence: TGCGCCAGCAGTGGTGGACTAGCGGAAGAGCAGTACTTC.

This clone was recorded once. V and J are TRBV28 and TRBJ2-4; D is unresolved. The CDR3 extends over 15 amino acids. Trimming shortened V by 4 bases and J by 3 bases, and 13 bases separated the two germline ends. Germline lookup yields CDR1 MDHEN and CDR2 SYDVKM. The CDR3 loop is CASSSLGGVKNIQYF. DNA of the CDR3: TGTGCCAGCAGTTCCCTCGGCGGAGTCAAAAACATTCAGTACTTC.

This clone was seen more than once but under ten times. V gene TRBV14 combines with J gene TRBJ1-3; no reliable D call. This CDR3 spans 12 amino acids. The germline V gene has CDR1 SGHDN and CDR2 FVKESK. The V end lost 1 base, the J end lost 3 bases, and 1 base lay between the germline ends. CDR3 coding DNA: TGTGCCAGCAGCCAAGTTGGAAACACCATATATTTT. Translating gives CASSQVGNTIYF.

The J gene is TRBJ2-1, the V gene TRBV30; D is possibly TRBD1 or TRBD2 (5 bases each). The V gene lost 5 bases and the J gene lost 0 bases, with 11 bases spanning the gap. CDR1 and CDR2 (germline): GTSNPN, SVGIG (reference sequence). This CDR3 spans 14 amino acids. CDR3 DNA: TGTGCCTGGGGGGGAGCTTTCTCCTACAATGAGCAGTTCTTC. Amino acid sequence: CAWGGAFSYNEQFF.

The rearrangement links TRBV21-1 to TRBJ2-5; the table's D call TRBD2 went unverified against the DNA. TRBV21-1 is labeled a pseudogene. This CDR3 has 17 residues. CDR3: CASSKEGLAGGPETQYF. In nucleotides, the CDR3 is TGTGCCAGCAGCAAAGAGGGACTAGCGGGAGGGCCAGAGACCCAGTACTTC.

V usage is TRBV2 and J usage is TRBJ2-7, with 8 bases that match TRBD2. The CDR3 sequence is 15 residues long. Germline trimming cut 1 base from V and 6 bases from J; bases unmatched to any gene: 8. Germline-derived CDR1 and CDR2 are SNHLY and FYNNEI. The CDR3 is CASSEVGSGIGEQYF. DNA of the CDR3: TGTGCCAGCAGTGAAGTGGGTAGCGGGATCGGCGAGCAGTACTTC.

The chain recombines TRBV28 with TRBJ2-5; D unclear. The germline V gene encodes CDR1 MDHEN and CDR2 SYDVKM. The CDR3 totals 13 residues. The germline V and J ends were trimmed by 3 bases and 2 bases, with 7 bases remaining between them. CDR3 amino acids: CASSLAQQETQYF. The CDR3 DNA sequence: TGTGCCAGCAGTTTGGCACAGCAAGAGACCCAGTACTTC.

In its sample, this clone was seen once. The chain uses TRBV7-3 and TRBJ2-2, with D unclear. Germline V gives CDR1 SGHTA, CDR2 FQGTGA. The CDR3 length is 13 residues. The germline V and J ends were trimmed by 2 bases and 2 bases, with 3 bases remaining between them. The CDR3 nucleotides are TGTGCCAGCAGCTTATTTAACACCGGGGAGCTGTTTTTT. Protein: CASSLFNTGELFF.

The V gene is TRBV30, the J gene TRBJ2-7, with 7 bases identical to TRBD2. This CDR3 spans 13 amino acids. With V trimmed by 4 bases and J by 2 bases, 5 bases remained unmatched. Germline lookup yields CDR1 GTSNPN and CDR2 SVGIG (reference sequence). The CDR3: CAWKASGAYEQYF. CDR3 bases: TGTGCCTGGAAAGCTAGCGGAGCCTACGAGCAGTACTTC.

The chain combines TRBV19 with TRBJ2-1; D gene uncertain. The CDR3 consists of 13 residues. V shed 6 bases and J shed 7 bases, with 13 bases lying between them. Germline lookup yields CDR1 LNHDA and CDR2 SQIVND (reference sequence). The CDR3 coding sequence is TGTGCCAGTAGCCCCCGCTACGAGAATGAGCAGTTCTTC. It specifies CASSPRYENEQFF.

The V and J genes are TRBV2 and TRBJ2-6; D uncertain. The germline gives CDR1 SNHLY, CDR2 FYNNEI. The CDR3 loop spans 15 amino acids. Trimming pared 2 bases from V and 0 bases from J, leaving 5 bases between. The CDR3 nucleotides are TGTGCCAGCAGTGAATTCAGCTCTGGGGCCAACGTCCTGACTTTC. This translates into CASSEFSSGANVLTF.

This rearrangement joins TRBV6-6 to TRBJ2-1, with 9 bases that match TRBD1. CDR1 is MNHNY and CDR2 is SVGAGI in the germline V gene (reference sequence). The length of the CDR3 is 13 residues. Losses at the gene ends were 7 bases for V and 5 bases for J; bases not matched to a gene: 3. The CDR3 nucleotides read TGTGCCAGCACCGGGACAGGGCACAATGAGCAGTTCTTC. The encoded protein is CASTGTGHNEQFF.